Listed here are 24 T cell receptor beta chains from one sample, sequenced in a study of shared clonotypes between healthy human individuals. Only in-frame clones appear in the TCRdb table, and some are missing; sequencing was by immunoSEQ multiplex PCR. The sample shows approximately 340,000 clones, 70% to 75% of them seen only once. Sequencing was done on a sample of memory CD4+ T cells sorted from blood. As to subset: CD45RA-negative fraction. The receptors shown here come from a man aged 25 to 40 in good health.

This clone was seen a single time. The CDR3 loop is CASPGTHTYEQYF. The CDR3 coding sequence is TGTGCCAGCCCCGGGACTCATACCTACGAGCAGTACTTC. The chain recombines TRBV25-1 with TRBJ2-7; D perhaps matches TRBD2 (6 bases). The CDR3 extends over 13 amino acids. CDR1 is MGHDK, CDR2 SYGVNS, per germline. V lost 8 bases to trimming and J lost 2 bases, with 13 bases between them.

Only a few counts were recorded for this clone. The V and J genes are TRBV29-1 and TRBJ1-1, with a possible D match to TRBD1 (5 bases). Trimming removed 5 bases at V and 3 bases at J, with 22 bases between. Germline-derived CDR1 and CDR2 are SQVTM and ANQGSEA. The CDR3 is made up of 16 amino acids. The CDR3 DNA is TGCAGCGTTTTCGCTGCCATCGGGCCGGGGGACACTGAAGCTTTCTTT. Protein sequence: CSVFAAIGPGDTEAFF.

The chain couples TRBV28 to TRBJ1-3; possible D gene TRBD1, 6 bases. The V gene lost 10 bases and the J gene lost 7 bases, with 17 bases spanning the gap. CDR1 is MDHEN, CDR2 SYDVKM, per germline. This CDR3 spans 13 amino acids. CDR3 residues: CATGTRIVNTIYF. The DNA of the CDR3 is TGTGCCACTGGGACACGGATTGTGAACACCATATATTTT.

The chain uses TRBV7-9 and TRBJ1-4; no clear D gene. Looked up from germline, CDR1 is SEHNR and CDR2 is FQNEAQ (reference sequence). The CDR3 is 14 amino acids. Trimming cost V 2 bases and J 3 bases, with 7 bases left between them. The CDR3 protein is CASSLIQANEKLFF. The CDR3 DNA reads TGTGCCAGCAGCTTAATCCAGGCTAATGAAAAACTGTTTTTT.

This clone showed up just once. The rearrangement links TRBV5-5 to TRBJ2-5; TRBD2 aligns across 14 bases. This CDR3 has 17 amino acids. Germline V gives CDR1 SGHKS, CDR2 YYEKEE (reference sequence). The V and J ends lost 2 bases and 9 bases, in that order; junction bases with no gene match: 12. CDR3 in DNA: TGTGCCAGCAGCTTTACTCCGTCGGGACTAGCGGGGGCGGCCCAGTACTTC. Encoded protein: CASSFTPSGLAGAAQYF.

The gene calls are TRBV11-3 and TRBJ2-3; no clear D. The length of the CDR3 is 13 residues. The V and J ends lost 0 bases and 4 bases respectively, with 5 bases between them. Germline V gives CDR1 SGHNT, CDR2 YENEEA. As DNA, the CDR3 is TGTGCCAGCAGCTTAGAGGTCGCAGATACGCAGTATTTT. Protein: CASSLEVADTQYF.

DNA for the CDR3: TGTGCCAGTAGTTTAGCGGGGGTAAGAGAGACCCAGTACTTC. It codes for CASSLAGVRETQYF. The rearrangement joins TRBV19 to TRBJ2-5; TRBD2 matches 9 bases. The CDR3 has 14 residues. J was trimmed by 4 bases and V by 5 bases; bases with no gene match: 5. Germline V gives CDR1 LNHDA, CDR2 SQIVND (reference sequence). Looking up the rest from reference TRBV19 and TRBJ2-5 gives the full variable domain: DGGITQSPKYLFRKEGQNVTLSCEQNLNHDAMYWYRQDPGQGLRLIYYSQIVNDFQKGDIAEGYSVSREKKESFPLTVTSAQKNPTAFYLCASSLAGVRETQYFGPGTRLLVL.

On this clone itself: Other DNA sequences of this sample code for an identical CDR3. The rearrangement uses TRBV2 and TRBJ2-5; D gene unclear. Germline CDR1 is SNHLY and CDR2 is FYNNEI. The CDR3 spans 12 residues. V was clipped by 6 bases and J by 1 base, with 6 bases between them. CDR3 nucleotides: TGTGCCAGCAGCTTACTCCAAGAGACCCAGTACTTC. Encoded protein: CASSLLQETQYF.

The V and J genes are TRBV19 and TRBJ2-1; D call uncertain. V was clipped by 6 bases and J by 0 bases, with 12 bases between them. Per the germline V gene, CDR1 is LNHDA and CDR2 is SQIVND (reference sequence). CDR3 length: 15 residues. CDR3 nucleotides: TGTGCCAGTAGGCACCTGAGGAGCTCCTACAATGAGCAGTTCTTC. This codes for CASRHLRSSYNEQFF.

This clone has more than one count but fewer than ten. The genes are TRBV4-3 and TRBJ2-3; D is unclear. This CDR3 spans 16 amino acids. V was clipped by 0 bases and J by 2 bases, with 12 bases between them. Germline V gene lookup returns CDR1 LGHNA and CDR2 YSLEER. The DNA for the CDR3 is TGCGCCAGCAGCCAAGATTGGCTACAACACACAGATACGCAGTATTTT. Translated, it gives CASSQDWLQHTDTQYF.

The V and J genes are TRBV30 and TRBJ1-5; tentatively, D is TRBD1 (5 bases). The CDR3 is made up of 14 amino acids. CDR1 is GTSNPN and CDR2 is SVGIG in the germline V gene (reference sequence). V was pared by 2 bases and J by 7 bases, with 15 bases between. This chain's CDR3 is CAWSRGELPQPQHF. The CDR3 region has the DNA TGTGCCTGGAGTCGGGGCGAGTTACCCCAGCCCCAGCATTTT.

This clone appeared many times. This chain uses TRBV18 with TRBJ1-5; D unresolved. The ends were cut back, 2 bases at V and 7 bases at J, with 9 bases in the middle. The CDR3 contains 13 residues. Germline V gives CDR1 KGHSH, CDR2 LQKENI. In DNA, the CDR3 is TGTGCCAGCTCACCAACCCAAGAGCAGCCCCAGCATTTT. Protein: CASSPTQEQPQHF. Looking up the rest from reference TRBV18 and TRBJ1-5 gives the full variable domain: NAGVMQNPRHLVRRRGQEARLRCSPMKGHSHVYWYRQLPEEGLKFMVYLQKENIIDESGMPKERFSAEFPKEGPSILRIQQVVRGDSAAYFCASSPTQEQPQHFGDGTRLSIL.

This chain uses TRBV5-5 with TRBJ2-2, with TRBD2 as a possible D gene (6 bases). CDR1 and CDR2 (germline): SGHKS, YYEKEE (reference sequence). V lost 4 bases and J lost 1, with 14 bases in between. The CDR3 consists of 16 residues. The CDR3 sequence is CASSPRAGQNTGELFF. The DNA for the CDR3 is TGTGCCAGCAGCCCACGGGCGGGGCAGAACACCGGGGAGCTGTTTTTT.

Of note for this clone: A far larger clone lies a single base away; this is likely a read error. The chain recombines TRBV7-2 with TRBJ1-5; D is possibly TRBD1 (5 bases). V was shortened by 0 bases and J by 4 bases, with 10 bases between the two germline ends. CDR3 length equals 15 residues. Germline CDR1 reads SGHTA; CDR2 reads FQGNSA. DNA of the CDR3: TGTGCCAGCAGCTTAGCCCCTTCAGGGAATCAGCCCCAGCATTTT. It translates to CASSLAPSGNQPQHF.

The chain joins TRBV25-1 to TRBJ2-7, with 8 nucleotides matching TRBD1. The CDR3 is 14 residues long. V was pared by 4 bases and J by 2 bases, with 4 bases of the junction left unmatched. Looked up from germline, CDR1 is MGHDK and CDR2 is SYGVNS. The CDR3 DNA is TGTGCCAGCAGTGCCGGGACAGGACCCTACGAGCAGTACTTC. Amino acid sequence: CASSAGTGPYEQYF.

J is TRBJ2-1 and V is TRBV29-1, with 9 bases matching TRBD2. V lost 7 bases, J lost 4 bases, and 11 bases stayed unmatched. The V gene's germline CDR1 is SQVTM and CDR2 ANQGSEA. The CDR3 runs to 15 residues. The chain's CDR3 is CSAIPGLAIYNEQFF. The CDR3 DNA follows: TGCAGCGCAATCCCGGGACTAGCTATATACAATGAGCAGTTCTTC.

This chain joins TRBV11-2 and TRBJ1-3; no reliable D call. The CDR3 sequence is 15 residues long. Germline assignment: CDR1 SGHAT and CDR2 FQNNGV. V lost 2 bases to trimming and J lost 0 bases, with 8 bases between them. CDR3 sequence: CASSLRATSGNTIYF. In nucleotides, the CDR3 is TGTGCCAGCAGCTTAAGGGCGACCTCTGGAAACACCATATATTTT. Full variable domain (remainder filled in from reference TRBV11-2 and TRBJ1-3): EAGVAQSPRYKIIEKRQSVAFWCNPISGHATLYWYQQILGQGPKLLIQFQNNGVVDDSQLPKDRFSAERLKGVDSTLKIQPAKLEDSAVYLCASSLRATSGNTIYFGEGSWLTVV.

This clone was counted a few times. The genes are TRBV7-9 and TRBJ1-4; D unresolved. This CDR3 comprises 14 residues. Germline loops: CDR1 SEHNR, CDR2 FQNEAQ (reference sequence). V was trimmed by 5 bases and J by 4 bases, leaving 11 bases between them. The CDR3 sequence is CASSMGQINEKLFF. The DNA for the CDR3 is TGTGCCAGCAGCATGGGCCAGATTAATGAAAAACTGTTTTTT.

J is TRBJ2-7 and V is TRBV5-1; no firm D call. CDR3 length: 12 residues. V lost 0 bases and J 5 bases, leaving 6 bases between the germline ends. CDR1 SGHRS and CDR2 YFSETQ come from the germline V gene. The CDR3 here is CASSLEENEQYF. In nucleotides, the CDR3 is TGCGCCAGCAGCTTGGAGGAGAACGAGCAGTACTTC.

The V call is TRBV9, the J call TRBJ2-1; D is unclear. V was clipped by 4 bases and J by 8 bases, with 10 bases between them. Germline CDR1 reads SGDLS; CDR2 reads YYNGEE. The CDR3 consists of 12 residues. CDR3 in amino acids: CASSRIWDEQFF. The CDR3 DNA sequence: TGTGCCAGCAGCAGGATCTGGGATGAGCAGTTCTTC.

V usage is TRBV5-6 and J usage is TRBJ2-1; D is ambiguous. V was clipped by 0 bases and J by 4 bases, with 8 bases between them. Germline V gene lookup returns CDR1 SGHDT and CDR2 YYEEEE. The length of the CDR3 is 14 residues. The CDR3 spells CASSLGYGYNEQFF. The CDR3 bases are TGTGCCAGCAGCTTGGGCTATGGGTACAATGAGCAGTTCTTC.

The chain links TRBV28 to TRBJ1-3, with a tentative D call TRBD1 (6 bases). Germline values: CDR1 MDHEN, CDR2 SYDVKM. The V end was cut by 7 bases, the J end by 4 bases, with 17 bases between. The CDR3 covers 15 residues. As DNA, the CDR3 is TGTGCCAGCACCTCTCAGGGGCGAGTAGGAAACACCATATATTTT. Encoded protein: CASTSQGRVGNTIYF. Using reference TRBV28 and TRBJ1-3 for the parts outside the CDR3, the full variable domain is DVKVTQSSRYLVKRTGEKVFLECVQDMDHENMFWYRQDPGLGLRLIYFSYDVKMKEKGDIPEGYSVSREKKERFSLILESASTNQTSMYLCASTSQGRVGNTIYFGEGSWLTVV.

V gene TRBV6-6 combines with J gene TRBJ1-2, with a possible D match to TRBD1 (6 bases). CDR3 length: 15 amino acids. Germline CDR1 is MNHNY and CDR2 is SVGAGI (reference sequence). Trimming took off 6 bases at V and 0 bases at J, with 14 bases between the two ends. CDR3 DNA sequence: TGTGCCAGCAGCCAGCGGAGACAGGCTAACTATGGCTACACCTTC. This codes for CASSQRRQANYGYTF.

This chain connects TRBV2 to TRBJ2-7; D gene unclear. V lost 3 bases to trimming and J lost 8 bases, with 8 bases between them. Germline V gene sequence: CDR1 SNHLY, CDR2 FYNNEI. This CDR3 has 11 residues. This CDR3 is CASSETWKQYF. The CDR3 bases are TGTGCCAGCAGTGAGACATGGAAGCAGTACTTC. Looking up the rest from reference TRBV2 and TRBJ2-7 gives the full variable domain: EPEVTQTPSHQVTQMGQEVILRCVPISNHLYFYWYRQILGQKVEFLVSFYNNEISEKSEIFDDQFSVERPDGSNFTLKIRSTKLEDSAMYFCASSETWKQYFGPGTRLTVT.